This record concerns one T cell receptor beta chain sequence. The antigen it recognizes is unknown. It has no much larger one-base neighbor in the sample; base qualities were not kept. TCRbeta CDR3 regions were amplified from genomic DNA using the immunoSEQ Assay, a bias-controlled multiplex PCR. Per the source publication's procedure: The number of nucleated cells in each sample was estimated by amplification of reference gene primers within the assay. To quantify the absolute abundance of each unique TCRbeta CDR3 rearrangement, sequence reads were collapsed and filtered. Productive Simpson clonality was computed per sample as the square root of Simpson's diversity index over productive rearrangements. TCRdb took this table from immuneACCESS and kept in-frame rearrangements with V and J called. Such tables lack part of the clones; where checked against another copy, unresolved V genes explain under half of the gap, and the rest is unexplained. V and J calls plus clone size are reproduced from that table; the DNA served to infer D and trimming. The sample profile shows about 280,000 clones; roughly 86% of them were found once. Approximately 1% of the sample lies in the top ten.

This sample is drawn from a study of blood T cell repertoires in COVID-19 (TCRdb year 2020). At the level of the whole study: Samples covering the acute and convalescent phases of COVID-19 were provided by collaborators in the United States, Italy and Spain. The prospective study material was composed of cDNA or gDNA derived from T cells, B-cell-depleted T cells, or PBMCs. Deeply sampled blood TCRbeta repertoires from subjects exposed to, actively infected with, or recovered from COVID-19 were included in the dataset. The repertoires were made available in a free public database intended to serve as a resource for research on the immune response to SARS-CoV-2. Samples came from the ongoing ImmuneRACE study (first 160 participants) plus 1,254 subjects from 6 global collaborators. The sample metadata nearly always contained a de-identified subject ID, COVID-19 status, age in years and sex. HLA class I and class II types, where available, came from metadata supplied by the sample provider rather than from assay-based typing. Points the paper makes about the study in general: The amount of clinical and demographic metadata varied by source and participant and was provided uncurated.

Enrolling through a virtual design, the prospective study's participants ranged in age from roughly 18 to 95 years and lived across roughly 24 United States geographic areas. In the prospective study, cohorts were assigned on the basis of participant-reported clinical history obtained from a screening survey and a study questionnaire. Recovered participants in ImmuneRACE Cohort 3 were defined as having two consecutive negative NP/OP PCR tests, clearance from a healthcare professional, or resolution of symptoms. In the prospective study, whole blood, serum and a nasopharyngeal or oropharyngeal swab were collected from each participant by mobile phlebotomists. Over a 2-month period, participants in the prospective study had the option of providing additional blood draws and questionnaires. Prospective study blood samples were shipped either frozen or at room temperature before DNA extraction. V is reduced by 4 bases and J by 1 base, leaving a spacing of 10 bases between them. Per the germline V gene, MDHEN is the CDR1 and SYDVKM is the CDR2. The CDR3, cysteine through phenylalanine, is 14 amino acids long. The only DNA kept is the CDR3, 42 bases in frame from the first base.

Recombination connected TRBV28 to TRBJ1-2, with no D gene named confidently. Input material: PBMCs or T cells enriched from blood (not recorded which). This sequence originates from a young woman who had recovered from COVID-19. The DNA sequence reads TGTGCCAGCAGTTCTTCCGGGGTTAACTATGGCTACACCTTC. It specifies CASSSSGVNYGYTF.